A single sample is the source of the 28 T cell receptor beta chains below, sequenced in a study of shared T cell receptors in the human thymus. TCRdb's copy holds only in-frame clones and misses some; the assay was immunoSEQ multiplex PCR. Of some 720,000 clones listed, approximately 87% are singletons. The data were also submitted as part of a second study, on human thymus T cells.

The sample comprised thymocytes. The receptors come from a boy under two years old with a congenital heart defect.

The chain joins TRBV11-3 to TRBJ1-1; no firm D call. Trimming removed 2 bases at V and 3 bases at J, with 7 bases between. In germline, CDR1 is SGHNT, CDR2 YENEEA. This CDR3 has 13 residues. The CDR3 DNA follows: TGTGCCAGCAGCTTATACGGGTACACTGAAGCTTTCTTT. It encodes CASSLYGYTEAFF.

CDR3 region: CATSRGDNGYTF. In DNA form, the CDR3 reads TGTGCCACCAGCAGAGGCGACAATGGCTACACCTTC. The chain carries TRBV15 and TRBJ1-2; D is unclear. Germline V gene lookup returns CDR1 LNHNV and CDR2 YYDKDF (reference sequence). Trimming took off 1 base at V and 6 bases at J, with 6 bases between the two ends. The length of the CDR3 is 12 residues.

A remark on this clone: The sample carries other DNA sequences with the same CDR3. This chain connects TRBV6-5 to TRBJ2-5; 7 bases map to TRBD2. V lost 0 bases and J lost 5; bases outside the gene matches: 9. The CDR3 loop spans 16 amino acids. CDR1 is MNHEY and CDR2 is SVGAGI in the germline V gene. The CDR3 DNA reads as TGTGCCAGCAGTTACTCTAGGGGAAGCGGGGAGGAGACCCAGTACTTC. Its translation is CASSYSRGSGEETQYF.

V gene TRBV29-1 combines with J gene TRBJ2-5; D is uncertain. The CDR3 is 12 amino acids. V lost 7 bases and J 4 bases, leaving 13 bases between the germline ends. Germline loops: CDR1 SQVTM, CDR2 ANQGSEA. CDR3 protein: CSETPQPETQYF. Written as DNA, the CDR3 is TGCAGCGAGACACCTCAGCCAGAGACCCAGTACTTC.

The V and J genes are TRBV7-2 and TRBJ2-1; a weak D match, TRBD1 (6 bases). The CDR3 sequence is 18 residues long. Germline CDR1 and CDR2: SGHTA and FQGNSA. Trimming took 6 bases from V and 0 from J, leaving 21 bases between them. The CDR3 nucleotides are TGTGCCAGCAGGTTCGTCCATCGGCAGGGGCTCTCCTACAATGAGCAGTTCTTC. It encodes CASRFVHRQGLSYNEQFF.

The rearrangement links TRBV7-6 to TRBJ2-3, with 14 bases identical to TRBD2. This CDR3 is built from 18 residues. The ends lost 6 bases at V and 1 base at J; junction bases unmatched: 9. Looked up from germline, CDR1 is SGHVS and CDR2 is FNYEAQ. The CDR3 DNA is TGTGCCAGCAGGTCCGGGACTAGCGGGAGTAGGGGCACAGATACGCAGTATTTT. Amino acids: CASRSGTSGSRGTDTQYF.

This chain joins TRBV5-1 and TRBJ2-5; D call uncertain. Looked up from germline, CDR1 is SGHRS and CDR2 is YFSETQ. The CDR3 is made up of 16 amino acids. With 3 bases removed from V and 5 bases from J, the gap between germline ends came to 20 bases. The CDR3 coding sequence is TGCGCCAGCAGCTCCCGGCCATATACGGCGGCGGAGACCCAGTACTTC. The encoded protein is CASSSRPYTAAETQYF.

V usage is TRBV6-4 and J usage is TRBJ2-3; 9 nucleotides line up with TRBD2. The CDR3 extends over 16 amino acids. Germline CDR1 and CDR2: MRHNA and SNTAGT. V was pared by 6 bases and J by 0 bases, with 7 bases of the junction left unmatched. CDR3 DNA: TGTGCCAGCAGCAGCCAGCGGGAGGCTAGCACAGATACGCAGTATTTT. Encoded protein: CASSSQREASTDTQYF.

The V call is TRBV11-3, the J call TRBJ2-3; 7 bases fit TRBD1. Looked up from germline, CDR1 is SGHNT and CDR2 is YENEEA. With 1 base clipped from V and 1 base from J, the junction kept 5 bases outside the gene matches. This CDR3 region has 16 residues. CDR3 protein: CASSLADRDGTDTQYF. DNA for the CDR3: TGTGCCAGCAGCTTAGCCGACAGGGACGGCACAGATACGCAGTATTTT.

V gene TRBV7-2 combines with J gene TRBJ2-7; 10 nucleotides align to TRBD1. CDR1 is SGHTA, CDR2 FQGNSA, per germline. The CDR3 is 16 amino acids. V trimming: 2 bases; J trimming: 5 bases; junction bases outside the gene matches: 9. The CDR3 here is CASSLTDGTGVHEQYF. The DNA of the CDR3 is TGTGCCAGCAGCTTAACGGACGGGACAGGGGTCCACGAGCAGTACTTC. Variable domain in full (rest from reference TRBV7-2 and TRBJ2-7): GAGVSQSPSNKVTEKGKDVELRCDPISGHTALYWYRQSLGQGLEFLIYFQGNSAPDKSGLPSDRFSAERTGGSVSTLTIQRTQQEDSAVYLCASSLTDGTGVHEQYFGPGTRLTVT.

V gene TRBV19 combines with J gene TRBJ2-7; 9 nucleotides align to TRBD1. This CDR3 is 14 amino acids long. V dropped 8 bases and J dropped 0; count of bases not matched to a gene: 5. Germline V gene data show CDR1 as LNHDA and CDR2 as SQIVND (reference sequence). CDR3 in DNA: TGTGCCAGTGGCCGGGACAGGGCCTCCTACGAGCAGTACTTC. Translated: CASGRDRASYEQYF. The full variable domain, in which reference TRBV19 and TRBJ2-7 provide the parts outside the CDR3, is DGGITQSPKYLFRKEGQNVTLSCEQNLNHDAMYWYRQDPGQGLRLIYYSQIVNDFQKGDIAEGYSVSREKKESFPLTVTSAQKNPTAFYLCASGRDRASYEQYFGPGTRLTVT.

The V gene is TRBV18, the J gene TRBJ1-1, with 8 nucleotides matching TRBD1. Trimming took 0 bases from V and 6 from J; bases not matched to a gene: 3. This CDR3 is 14 amino acids long. Germline loops: CDR1 KGHSH, CDR2 LQKENI. The CDR3 sequence is CASSPPRGQAEAFF. The CDR3 DNA follows: TGTGCCAGCTCACCACCTCGGGGACAGGCTGAAGCTTTCTTT.

The rearrangement joins TRBV4-2 to TRBJ2-4; unclear D gene. V shed 0 bases and J shed 2 bases, with 14 bases lying between them. The CDR3 extends over 17 amino acids. Per the germline V gene, CDR1 is LGHNA and CDR2 is YNFKEQ. The CDR3 sequence is CASSQDRCGLPKNIQYF. In nucleotides, the CDR3 is TGTGCCAGCAGCCAAGATCGGTGTGGTCTGCCCAAAAACATTCAGTACTTC.

CDR3 residues: CASSQWGLAGGRTDTQYF. Here the CDR3 DNA reads TGCGCCAGCAGCCAGTGGGGACTAGCGGGAGGTAGAACAGATACGCAGTATTTT. V gene TRBV4-3 combines with J gene TRBJ2-3; 15 bases are a match to TRBD2. The CDR3 contains 18 residues. Per germline, CDR1 LGHNA and CDR2 YSLEER. Unmatched junction bases numbered 7, after V lost 3 bases and J lost 3 bases.

The V and J genes are TRBV11-2 and TRBJ2-2, with TRBD2 matching over 11 bases. Germline lookup yields CDR1 SGHAT and CDR2 FQNNGV. The junction had 11 bases not matched to a gene; V was cut back by 1 base and J by 7 bases. This CDR3 region has 18 residues. CDR3 coding DNA: TGTGCCAGCAGCTTAGCTCCCCATAGCGGGAGGGCGGGCGGGGAGCTGTTTTTT. Amino acids: CASSLAPHSGRAGGELFF.

The chain joins TRBV19 to TRBJ2-1; 8 bases line up with TRBD2. CDR1 and CDR2 from the germline V gene are LNHDA and SQIVND (reference sequence). J gave up 8 bases and V 7 bases, and 13 bases lay outside the gene matches. This CDR3 has 15 residues. In DNA form, the CDR3 reads TGTGCCAGTACCCTCACTAGCGGCCTTACCGATGAGCAGTTCTTC. It translates to CASTLTSGLTDEQFF.

The chain has TRBV28 and TRBJ2-4, with D tentatively TRBD1 (6 bases). CDR1 and CDR2 from the germline V gene are MDHEN and SYDVKM. The CDR3 has 12 amino acids. V was shortened by 11 bases and J by 4 bases, with 12 bases between the two germline ends. The CDR3 sequence: CAVQDSKNIQYF. CDR3 DNA sequence: TGTGCCGTACAGGACAGTAAAAACATTCAGTACTTC.

The chain joins TRBV7-3 to TRBJ1-2; possibly TRBD1 for D (6 bases). The germline V gene has CDR1 SGHTA and CDR2 FQGTGA. With 5 bases removed from V and 8 bases from J, the gap between germline ends came to 12 bases. The CDR3 loop spans 12 amino acids. Here the CDR3 reads CASSHGQLGYTF. CDR3 sequence (DNA): TGTGCCAGCAGCCACGGACAGTTGGGCTACACCTTC.

This clone was seen a single time. The chain has TRBV14 and TRBJ1-1; D gene unclear. Per the germline V gene, CDR1 is SGHDN and CDR2 is FVKESK. The CDR3 length is 15 residues. Trimming took 1 base from V and 0 from J, leaving 9 bases between them. The CDR3 bases are TGTGCCAGCAGCCAAGTCGAACACCTGAACACTGAAGCTTTCTTT. It is translated as CASSQVEHLNTEAFF.

The chain uses TRBV4-1 and TRBJ2-7, with D maybe TRBD1 (6 bases). This CDR3 contains 13 residues. Germline V gives CDR1 MGHRA, CDR2 YSYEKL. V gave up 4 bases and J gave up 7 bases, with 14 bases separating them. The CDR3 sequence: CASSLVWQGEQYF. CDR3 DNA: TGCGCCAGCAGCCTCGTCTGGCAGGGGGAGCAGTACTTC.

This clone was seen a few times. This chain connects TRBV7-9 to TRBJ1-3; no definite D call. Trimming stripped 5 bases from V and 3 bases from J, with 8 bases between. Germline assignment: CDR1 SEHNR and CDR2 FQNEAQ (reference sequence). The CDR3 covers 13 residues. The CDR3 loop is CASSPINGNTIYF. CDR3 sequence (DNA): TGTGCCAGCAGCCCCATCAATGGAAACACCATATATTTT.

This chain uses TRBV6-1 with TRBJ2-1; TRBD2 aligns across 11 bases. V lost 5 bases, J lost 4 bases, and 4 bases stayed unmatched. CDR1 and CDR2 (germline): MNHNS, SASEGT. The CDR3 is 15 residues long. The CDR3 spells CASSFSGRGYNEQFF. CDR3 coding DNA: TGTGCCAGCAGTTTTAGCGGGAGGGGGTACAATGAGCAGTTCTTC.

This chain links TRBV11-2 with TRBJ1-1; 9 positions agree with TRBD1. The trim removed 5 bases at V and 3 bases at J, leaving 7 bases unmatched. The CDR3 extends over 15 amino acids. In germline, CDR1 is SGHAT, CDR2 FQNNGV. CDR3 sequence: CASSPTGTGYTEAFF. The CDR3, as DNA: TGTGCCAGCAGCCCGACCGGGACAGGGTACACTGAAGCTTTCTTT.

The chain combines TRBV2 with TRBJ2-7; TRBD1 matches at 8 bases. V shed 9 bases and J 6 bases; nucleotides not matched to a gene: 4. CDR1 and CDR2 (germline): SNHLY, FYNNEI. The CDR3 covers 11 residues. This chain's CDR3 is CASRTGFEQYF. In nucleotides, the CDR3 is TGTGCCAGTCGGACAGGGTTCGAGCAGTACTTC.

V is TRBV27 and J is TRBJ2-1; 10 bases are shared with TRBD2. Germline CDR1 MNHEY, CDR2 SMNVEV (reference sequence). Trimming took 6 bases from V and 9 from J; bases not matched to a gene: 8. This CDR3 is 14 amino acids long. The CDR3 region has the DNA TGTGCCAGCAGCGTAGCGGGAGGTCAAGGTGAGCAGTTCTTC. Its translation: CASSVAGGQGEQFF.

The rearrangement joins TRBV2 to TRBJ2-7; the match to TRBD2 covers 9 bases. The germline V gene has CDR1 SNHLY and CDR2 FYNNEI. The CDR3 spans 15 residues. Trimming took 5 bases from V and 4 from J; bases not matched to a gene: 9. The CDR3 nucleotides are TGTGCCAGCAGTCTACAGGAGCGGGGGGTGTACGAGCAGTACTTC. As protein: CASSLQERGVYEQYF. The complete variable domain, with remaining parts taken from reference TRBV2 and TRBJ2-7, reads EPEVTQTPSHQVTQMGQEVILRCVPISNHLYFYWYRQILGQKVEFLVSFYNNEISEKSEIFDDQFSVERPDGSNFTLKIRSTKLEDSAMYFCASSLQERGVYEQYFGPGTRLTVT.

The CDR3 DNA reads TGTGCCAGCCCCGGCGGAGATCAGCCCCAGCATTTT. Residues: CASPGGDQPQHF. This chain joins TRBV6-1 and TRBJ1-5; D remains unclear. The length of the CDR3 is 12 residues. V lost 8 bases to trimming and J lost 5 bases, with 10 bases between them. The germline gives CDR1 MNHNS, CDR2 SASEGT.

The CDR3 reads CASSPLTGAGSGTDTQYF. Written as DNA, the CDR3 is TGCGCCAGCAGCCCCCTAACTGGGGCCGGGAGTGGGACAGATACGCAGTATTTT. The V and J genes are TRBV5-1 and TRBJ2-3, with TRBD2 as a possible D gene (6 bases). The CDR3 totals 18 residues. Germline V lookup: CDR1 SGHRS, CDR2 YFSETQ. V lost 4 bases and J lost 3, with 24 bases in between.